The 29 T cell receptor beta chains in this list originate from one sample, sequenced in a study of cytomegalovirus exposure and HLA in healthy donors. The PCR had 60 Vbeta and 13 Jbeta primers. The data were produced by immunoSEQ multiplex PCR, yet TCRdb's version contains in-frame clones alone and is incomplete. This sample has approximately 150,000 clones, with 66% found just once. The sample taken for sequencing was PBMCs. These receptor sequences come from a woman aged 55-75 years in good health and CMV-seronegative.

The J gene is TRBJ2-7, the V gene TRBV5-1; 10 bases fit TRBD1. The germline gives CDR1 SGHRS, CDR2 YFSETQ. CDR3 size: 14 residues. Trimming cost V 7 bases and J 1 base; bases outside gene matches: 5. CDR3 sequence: CASGRTGGSYEQYF. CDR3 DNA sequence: TGCGCCAGCGGCCGGACAGGGGGGTCCTACGAGCAGTACTTC. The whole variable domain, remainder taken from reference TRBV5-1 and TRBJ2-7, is KAGVTQTPRYLIKTRGQQVTLSCSPISGHRSVSWYQQTPGQGLQFLFEYFSETQRNKGNFPGRFSGRQFSNSRSEMNVSTLELGDSALYLCASGRTGGSYEQYFGPGTRLTVT.

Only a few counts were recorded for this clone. The CDR3: CASSWGVAGVEEQYF. The DNA for the CDR3 is TGTGCCAGCAGCTGGGGAGTAGCGGGAGTTGAAGAGCAGTACTTC. This sequence joins TRBV11-3 and TRBJ2-7, with 9 nucleotides matching TRBD2. With 4 bases clipped from V and 7 bases from J, the junction kept 11 bases outside the gene matches. The germline CDR1 and CDR2 sequences are SGHNT and YENEEA. CDR3 length: 15 residues.

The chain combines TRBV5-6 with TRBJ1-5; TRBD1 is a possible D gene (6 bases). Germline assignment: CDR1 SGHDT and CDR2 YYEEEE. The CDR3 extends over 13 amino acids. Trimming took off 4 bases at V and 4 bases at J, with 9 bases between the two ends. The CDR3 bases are TGTGCCAGCAGCAGACAGGAAAATCAGCCCCAGCATTTT. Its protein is CASSRQENQPQHF.

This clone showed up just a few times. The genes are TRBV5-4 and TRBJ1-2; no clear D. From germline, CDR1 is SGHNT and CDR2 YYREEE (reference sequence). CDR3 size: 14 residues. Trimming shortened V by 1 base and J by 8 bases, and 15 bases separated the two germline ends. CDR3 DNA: TGTGCCAGCAGCTTGTTAGCCCCCGGTAGAGGCTACACCTTC. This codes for CASSLLAPGRGYTF. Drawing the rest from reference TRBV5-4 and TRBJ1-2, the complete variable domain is ETGVTQSPTHLIKTRGQQVTLRCSSQSGHNTVSWYQQALGQGPQFIFQYYREEENGRGNFPPRFSGLQFPNYSSELNVNALELDDSALYLCASSLLAPGRGYTFGSGTRLTVV.

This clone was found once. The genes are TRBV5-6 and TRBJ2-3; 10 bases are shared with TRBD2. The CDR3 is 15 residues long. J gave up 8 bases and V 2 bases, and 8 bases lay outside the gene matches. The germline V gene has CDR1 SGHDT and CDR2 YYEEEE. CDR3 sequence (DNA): TGTGCCAGCAGCTTTTATACTAGCGGGGTCGGTACGCAGTATTTT. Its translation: CASSFYTSGVGTQYF.

This chain's CDR3 is CASRVSVLNTEAFF. CDR3 coding DNA: TGTGCCAGCAGGGTTTCGGTCTTGAACACTGAAGCTTTCTTT. This rearrangement joins TRBV2 to TRBJ1-1; D remains unclear. This CDR3 contains 14 residues. V was pared by 6 bases and J by 0 bases, with 11 bases between. Germline CDR1 is SNHLY and CDR2 is FYNNEI.

CDR3 nucleotides: TGTGCCAGCAGCCCGGGGAGATTAAGCTCCTACAATGAGCAGTTCTTC. It translates to CASSPGRLSSYNEQFF. This chain connects TRBV4-2 to TRBJ2-1, with D possibly being TRBD2 (5 bases). The CDR3 runs 16 residues. Per germline, CDR1 LGHNA and CDR2 YNFKEQ. The germline V and J ends were trimmed by 4 bases and 0 bases, with 13 bases remaining between them.

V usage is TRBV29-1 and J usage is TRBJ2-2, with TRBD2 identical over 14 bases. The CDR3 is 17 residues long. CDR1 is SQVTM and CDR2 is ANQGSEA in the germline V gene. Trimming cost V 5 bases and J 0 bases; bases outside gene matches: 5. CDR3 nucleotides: TGCAGCGTTTCGGGACTAGCGGGAGCCACGAACACCGGGGAGCTGTTTTTT. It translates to CSVSGLAGATNTGELFF.

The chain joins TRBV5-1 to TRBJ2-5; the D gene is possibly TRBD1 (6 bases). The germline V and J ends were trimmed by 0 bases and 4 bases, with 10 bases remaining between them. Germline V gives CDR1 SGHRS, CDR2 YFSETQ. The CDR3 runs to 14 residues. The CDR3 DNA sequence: TGCGCCAGCAGCTTGGGACAGGTCGGAGAGACCCAGTACTTC. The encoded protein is CASSLGQVGETQYF. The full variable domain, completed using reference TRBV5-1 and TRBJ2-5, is KAGVTQTPRYLIKTRGQQVTLSCSPISGHRSVSWYQQTPGQGLQFLFEYFSETQRNKGNFPGRFSGRQFSNSRSEMNVSTLELGDSALYLCASSLGQVGETQYFGPGTRLLVL.

DNA of the CDR3: TGTGCCAGCAGCCCCCAGAGACAGGGAGGTCAGCCCCAGCATTTT. It translates to CASSPQRQGGQPQHF. The V gene is TRBV6-6, the J gene TRBJ1-5; 7 positions agree with TRBD1. There are 15 residues in the CDR3. Unmatched junction bases numbered 11, after V lost 6 bases and J lost 6 bases. Germline values: CDR1 MNHNY, CDR2 SVGAGI (reference sequence).

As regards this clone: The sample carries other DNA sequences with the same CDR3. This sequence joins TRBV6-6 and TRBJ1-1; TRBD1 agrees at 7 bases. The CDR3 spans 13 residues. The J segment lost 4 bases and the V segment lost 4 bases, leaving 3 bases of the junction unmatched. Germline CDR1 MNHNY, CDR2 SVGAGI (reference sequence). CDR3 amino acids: CASSFQGGTEAFF. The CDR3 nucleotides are TGTGCCAGCAGTTTTCAGGGGGGCACTGAAGCTTTCTTT.

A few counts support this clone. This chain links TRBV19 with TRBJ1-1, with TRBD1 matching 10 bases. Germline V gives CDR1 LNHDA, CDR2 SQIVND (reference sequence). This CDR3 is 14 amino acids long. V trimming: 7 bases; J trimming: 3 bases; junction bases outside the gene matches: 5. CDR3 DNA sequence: TGTGCCAGTAACCCGGGACAGGGGCACACTGAAGCTTTCTTT. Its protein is CASNPGQGHTEAFF.

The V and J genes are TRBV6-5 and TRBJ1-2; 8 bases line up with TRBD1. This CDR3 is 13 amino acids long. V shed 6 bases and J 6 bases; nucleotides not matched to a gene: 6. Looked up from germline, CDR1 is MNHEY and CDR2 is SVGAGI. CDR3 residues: CASSSDRGHGYTF. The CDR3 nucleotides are TGTGCCAGCAGCTCCGACAGGGGCCATGGCTACACCTTC.

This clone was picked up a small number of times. The CDR3, as DNA: TGTGCCAGCAGCGGACCGCCAGGGATTCAAGAGACCCAGTACTTC. It yields the protein CASSGPPGIQETQYF. The gene calls are TRBV9 and TRBJ2-5; possible D gene TRBD1, 5 bases. The CDR3 loop spans 15 amino acids. Trimming left V 3 bases short and J 2 bases short, with 14 bases between. CDR1 and CDR2 (germline): SGDLS, YYNGEE.

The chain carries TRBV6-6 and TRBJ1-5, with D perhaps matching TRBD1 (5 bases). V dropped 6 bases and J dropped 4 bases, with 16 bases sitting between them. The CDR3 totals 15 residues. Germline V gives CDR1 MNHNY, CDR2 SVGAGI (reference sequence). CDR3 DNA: TGTGCCAGCAGGGACGGTGGGGCGCCGAATCAGCCCCAGCATTTT. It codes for CASRDGGAPNQPQHF.

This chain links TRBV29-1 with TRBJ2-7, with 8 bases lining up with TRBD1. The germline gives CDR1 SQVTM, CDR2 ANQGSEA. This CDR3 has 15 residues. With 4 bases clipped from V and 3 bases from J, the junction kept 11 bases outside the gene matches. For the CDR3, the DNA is TGCAGCGTTGCCGACACCGGGACAGGAGGCTACGAGCAGTACTTC. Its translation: CSVADTGTGGYEQYF.

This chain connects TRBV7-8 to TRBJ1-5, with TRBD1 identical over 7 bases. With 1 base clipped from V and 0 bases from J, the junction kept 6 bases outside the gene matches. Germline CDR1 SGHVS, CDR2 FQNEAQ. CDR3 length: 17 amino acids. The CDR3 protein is CASSLGQGRYSNQPQHF. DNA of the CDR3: TGTGCCAGCAGCTTAGGACAGGGAAGGTATAGCAATCAGCCCCAGCATTTT. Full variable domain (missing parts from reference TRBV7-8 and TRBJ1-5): GAGVSQSPRYKVAKRGQDVALRCDPISGHVSLFWYQQALGQGPEFLTYFQNEAQLDKSGLPSDRFFAERPEGSVSTLKIQRTQQEDSAVYLCASSLGQGRYSNQPQHFGDGTRLSIL.

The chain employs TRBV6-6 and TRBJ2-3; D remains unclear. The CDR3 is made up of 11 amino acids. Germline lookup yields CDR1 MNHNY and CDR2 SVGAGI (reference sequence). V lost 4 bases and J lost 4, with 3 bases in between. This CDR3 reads CASSSADTQYF. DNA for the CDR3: TGTGCCAGCAGTTCGGCAGATACGCAGTATTTT.

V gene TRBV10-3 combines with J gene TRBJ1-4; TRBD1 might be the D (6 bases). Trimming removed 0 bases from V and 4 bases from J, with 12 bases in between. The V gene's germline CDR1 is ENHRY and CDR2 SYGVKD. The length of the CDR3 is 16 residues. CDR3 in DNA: TGTGCCATCAGTGAGTCAGCAACAGGGTATAATGAAAAACTGTTTTTT. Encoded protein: CAISESATGYNEKLFF.

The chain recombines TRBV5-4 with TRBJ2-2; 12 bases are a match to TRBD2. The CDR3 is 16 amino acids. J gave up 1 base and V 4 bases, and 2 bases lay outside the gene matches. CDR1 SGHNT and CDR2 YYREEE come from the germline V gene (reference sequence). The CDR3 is CASSATSGRNTGELFF. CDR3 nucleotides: TGTGCCAGCAGCGCGACTAGCGGGAGGAACACCGGGGAGCTGTTTTTT.

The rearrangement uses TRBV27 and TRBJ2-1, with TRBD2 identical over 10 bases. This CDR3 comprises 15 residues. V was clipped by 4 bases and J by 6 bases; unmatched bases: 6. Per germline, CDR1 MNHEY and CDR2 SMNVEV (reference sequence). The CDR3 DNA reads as TGTGCCAGCAGTTCCCCTAGCGGGAGTTCCAATGAGCAGTTCTTC. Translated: CASSSPSGSSNEQFF.

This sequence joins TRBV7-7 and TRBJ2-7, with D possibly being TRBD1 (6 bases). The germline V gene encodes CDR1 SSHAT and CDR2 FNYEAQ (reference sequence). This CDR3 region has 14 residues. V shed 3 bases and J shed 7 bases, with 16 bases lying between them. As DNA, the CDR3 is TGTGCCAGCAGCTTGACCAGGGGTGGGGGAGAGCAGTACTTC. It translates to CASSLTRGGGEQYF.

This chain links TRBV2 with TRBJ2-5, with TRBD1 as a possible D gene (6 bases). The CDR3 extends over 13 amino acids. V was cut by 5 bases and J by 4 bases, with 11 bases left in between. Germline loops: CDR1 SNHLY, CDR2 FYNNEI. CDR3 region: CASSLDSRETQYF. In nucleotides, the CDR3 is TGTGCCAGCAGTCTGGACAGTCGAGAGACCCAGTACTTC.

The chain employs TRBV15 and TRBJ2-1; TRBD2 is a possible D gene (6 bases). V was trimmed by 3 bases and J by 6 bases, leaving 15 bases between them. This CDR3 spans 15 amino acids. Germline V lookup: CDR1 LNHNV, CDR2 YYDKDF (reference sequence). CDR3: CATSRTDLGGNEQFF. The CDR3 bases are TGTGCCACCAGCAGGACCGACCTCGGGGGCAATGAGCAGTTCTTC.

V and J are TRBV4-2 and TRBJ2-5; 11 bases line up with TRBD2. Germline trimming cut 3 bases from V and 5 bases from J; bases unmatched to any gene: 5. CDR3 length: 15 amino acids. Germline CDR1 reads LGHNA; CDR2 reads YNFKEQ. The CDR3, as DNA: TGTGCCAGCAGCCAGGCTACTAGCGGGAGCGAGACCCAGTACTTC. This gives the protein CASSQATSGSETQYF.

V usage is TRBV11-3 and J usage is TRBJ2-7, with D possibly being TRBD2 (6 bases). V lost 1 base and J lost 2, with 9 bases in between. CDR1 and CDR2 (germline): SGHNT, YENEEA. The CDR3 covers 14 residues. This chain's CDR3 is CASSLGGAPYEQYF. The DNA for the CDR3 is TGTGCCAGCAGCTTAGGCGGGGCTCCCTACGAGCAGTACTTC.

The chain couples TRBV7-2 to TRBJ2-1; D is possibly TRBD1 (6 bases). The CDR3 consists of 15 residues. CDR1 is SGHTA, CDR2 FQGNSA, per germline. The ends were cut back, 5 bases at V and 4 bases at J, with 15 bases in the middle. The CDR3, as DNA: TGTGCCAGCAGCCAGGCCTCTGGACAGTACAATGAGCAGTTCTTC. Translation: CASSQASGQYNEQFF.

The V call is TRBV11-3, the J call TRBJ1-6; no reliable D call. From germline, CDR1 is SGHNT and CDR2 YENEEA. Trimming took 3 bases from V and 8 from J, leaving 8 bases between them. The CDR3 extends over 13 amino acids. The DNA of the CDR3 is TGTGCCAGCAGCTTGCGGTTGGATTCACCCCTCCACTTT. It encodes CASSLRLDSPLHF. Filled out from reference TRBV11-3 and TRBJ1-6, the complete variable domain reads EAGVVQSPRYKIIEKKQPVAFWCNPISGHNTLYWYLQNLGQGPELLIRYENEEAVDDSQLPKDRFSAERLKGVDSTLKIQPAELGDSAVYLCASSLRLDSPLHFGNGTRLTVT.

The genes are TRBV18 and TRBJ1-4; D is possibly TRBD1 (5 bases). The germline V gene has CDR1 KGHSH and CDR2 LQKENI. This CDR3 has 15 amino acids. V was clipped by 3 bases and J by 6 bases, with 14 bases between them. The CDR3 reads CASSPSRATDEKLFF. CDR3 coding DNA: TGTGCCAGCTCACCGTCCCGGGCGACAGATGAAAAACTGTTTTTT.